This T cell receptor (beta chain) was sequenced in a study of T cells after posttransplantation cyclophosphamide. General observations from the study: Later post-transplant blood repertoires were often dominated by donor CD8+ memory clones.

The protocol was immunoSEQ multiplex PCR, while the TCRdb copy is restricted to in-frame clones and leaves out a portion. The sample lists thousands of clones, roughly 86% occurring once. The table lists this clone with a few counts. The antigen is unknown. Treatment was busulfan-fludarabine conditioning, a marrow graft, and cyclophosphamide on days +3 and +4. Per the germline V gene, CDR1 is LNHNV and CDR2 is YYDKDF (reference sequence). CDR3 length: 15 amino acids. Losses at the gene ends were 4 bases for V and 4 bases for J; bases not matched to a gene: 5. This clonotype was sampled from a female patient in her forties or fifties who received an allogeneic stem cell transplant from a related donor, was CMV-positive, and had no GVHD. These T cells may partly come from the graft donor. Material: PBMCs, obtained after allogeneic stem cell transplant with posttransplant cyclophosphamide. The chain employs TRBV15 and TRBJ2-1, with 9 bases identical to TRBD2. The CDR3 bases are TGTGCCACCAGCACCAGCGGGAGGTCGTACAATGAGCAGTTCTTC. It is translated as CATSTSGRSYNEQFF.